The rows below give T cell receptor beta chains drawn from one sample of a study of blood T cell repertoires in COVID-19. The table came from immunoSEQ multiplex PCR; TCRdb's copy has only in-frame clones and leaves some out. The sample has under 200,000 clones; 70% to 90% are singletons. Sequenced material: peripheral blood. These receptors were taken from a man aged 55 to 70 with COVID-19, enrolled during active disease. Each CDR3 is given with its conserved first and last residue. D genes are given only for firm matches. The size field is filled for only some rows; it gives once, few, many or a size class.

V gene: TRBV28; J gene: TRBJ2-7; D gene: TRBD1; clone size: .; CDR3 protein: CASSFPRDSYEQYF; CDR3 DNA: TGTGCCAGCAGTTTCCCCCGGGACAGCTACGAGCAGTACTTC
V gene: TRBV19; J gene: TRBJ2-7; D gene: TRBD1; clone size: few; CDR3 protein: CASSTRQGRAYEQYF; CDR3 DNA: TGTGCCAGTAGTACCCGACAGGGAAGGGCCTACGAGCAGTACTTC
V gene: TRBV7-2; J gene: TRBJ2-7; D gene: TRBD2; clone size: .; CDR3 protein: CASSLALFSGGYEQYF; CDR3 DNA: TGTGCCAGCAGCTTAGCGCTCTTTAGCGGGGGTTACGAGCAGTACTTC
V gene: TRBV3-1/TRBV3-2; J gene: TRBJ2-3; D gene: TRBD2; clone size: .; CDR3 protein: CASSRSSGSFTDTQYF; CDR3 DNA: TGTGCCAGCAGCCGAAGTAGCGGGAGTTTTACAGATACGCAGTATTTT
V gene: TRBV24-1; J gene: TRBJ1-2; D gene: .; clone size: few; CDR3 protein: CATSDRYGYTF; CDR3 DNA: TGTGCCACCAGTGATCGGTATGGCTACACCTTC
V gene: TRBV4-3; J gene: TRBJ1-2; D gene: .; clone size: .; CDR3 protein: CASRLLSSYGYTF; CDR3 DNA: TGCGCCAGCAGGCTACTTAGCTCCTATGGCTACACCTTC
V gene: TRBV25-1; J gene: TRBJ2-2; D gene: .; clone size: .; CDR3 protein: CASSESVGGIAPRGELFF; CDR3 DNA: TGTGCCAGCAGTGAATCTGTAGGGGGAATAGCCCCCCGGGGGGAGCTGTTTTTT
V gene: TRBV27; J gene: TRBJ1-6; D gene: .; clone size: .; CDR3 protein: CASSSYDRAREQSPLHF; CDR3 DNA: TGTGCCAGCAGTTCGTACGACCGGGCCAGGGAACAATCACCCCTCCACTTT
V gene: TRBV19; J gene: TRBJ1-6; D gene: .; clone size: .; CDR3 protein: CASRKGRDSLNSPLHF; CDR3 DNA: TGTGCCAGTAGAAAAGGGAGGGACTCTTTAAATTCACCCCTCCACTTT
V gene: TRBV24-1; J gene: TRBJ1-4; D gene: .; clone size: .; CDR3 protein: CATSDPNFSTNEKLFF; CDR3 DNA: TGTGCCACCAGTGACCCGAACTTTTCAACTAATGAAAAACTGTTTTTT
V gene: TRBV5-1; J gene: TRBJ1-4; D gene: .; clone size: .; CDR3 protein: CASSSSTGWTNEKLFF; CDR3 DNA: TGCGCCAGCAGCTCTTCCACAGGGTGGACTAATGAAAAACTGTTTTTT